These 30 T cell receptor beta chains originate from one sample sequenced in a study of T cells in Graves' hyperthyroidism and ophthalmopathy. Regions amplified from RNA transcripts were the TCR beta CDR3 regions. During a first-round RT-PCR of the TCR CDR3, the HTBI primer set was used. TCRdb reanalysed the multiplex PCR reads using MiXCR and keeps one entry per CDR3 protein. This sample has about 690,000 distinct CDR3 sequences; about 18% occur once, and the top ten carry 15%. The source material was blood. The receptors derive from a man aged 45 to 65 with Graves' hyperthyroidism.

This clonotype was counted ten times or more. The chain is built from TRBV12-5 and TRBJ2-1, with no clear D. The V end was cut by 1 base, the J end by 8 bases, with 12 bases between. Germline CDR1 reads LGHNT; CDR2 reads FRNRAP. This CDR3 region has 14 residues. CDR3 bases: TGTGCTAGTGGTTTGGAAACCAAGGGCGATGAGCAGTTCTTC. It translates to CASGLETKGDEQFF.

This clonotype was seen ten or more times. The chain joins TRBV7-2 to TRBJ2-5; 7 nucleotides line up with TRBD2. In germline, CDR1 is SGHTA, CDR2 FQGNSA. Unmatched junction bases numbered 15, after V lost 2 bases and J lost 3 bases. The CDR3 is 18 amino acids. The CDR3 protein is CASSLYRGGSQYEETQYF. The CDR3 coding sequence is TGTGCCAGCAGCTTATATCGTGGCGGGAGCCAATATGAAGAGACCCAGTACTTC. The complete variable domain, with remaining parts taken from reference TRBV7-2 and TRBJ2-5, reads GAGVSQSPSNKVTEKGKDVELRCDPISGHTALYWYRQSLGQGLEFLIYFQGNSAPDKSGLPSDRFSAERTGGSVSTLTIQRTQQEDSAVYLCASSLYRGGSQYEETQYFGPGTRLLVL.

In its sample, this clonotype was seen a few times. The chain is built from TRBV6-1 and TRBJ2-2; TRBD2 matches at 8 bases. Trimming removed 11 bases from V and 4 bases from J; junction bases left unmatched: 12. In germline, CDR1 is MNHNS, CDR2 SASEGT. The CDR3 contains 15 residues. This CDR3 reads CAGQSGGPGTGELFF. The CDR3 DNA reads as TGTGCCGGGCAGTCGGGGGGGCCGGGCACCGGGGAGCTGTTTTTT.

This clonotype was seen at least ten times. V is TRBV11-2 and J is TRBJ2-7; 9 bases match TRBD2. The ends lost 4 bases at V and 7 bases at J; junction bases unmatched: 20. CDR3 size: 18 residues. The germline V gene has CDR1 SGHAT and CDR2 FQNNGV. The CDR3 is CASSSFPWVAGVSEEQYF. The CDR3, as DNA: TGTGCCAGCAGCTCGTTCCCATGGGTAGCGGGAGTCTCGGAGGAGCAGTACTTC.

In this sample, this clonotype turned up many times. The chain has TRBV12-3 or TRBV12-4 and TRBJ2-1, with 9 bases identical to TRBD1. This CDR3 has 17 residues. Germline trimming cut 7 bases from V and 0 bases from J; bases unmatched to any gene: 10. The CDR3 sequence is CASTPGQGTASYNEQFF. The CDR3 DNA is TGTGCCAGCACCCCCGGACAGGGGACGGCCTCCTACAATGAGCAGTTCTTC.

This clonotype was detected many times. DNA of the CDR3: TGTGCCAGTACCCTCGGGAATAATGAAAAACTGTTTTTT. This encodes CASTLGNNEKLFF. This chain joins TRBV19 and TRBJ1-4; D gene ambiguous. This CDR3 has 13 amino acids. Deletions cut 7 bases from V and 4 bases from J, with 10 bases between. Germline lookup yields CDR1 LNHDA and CDR2 SQIVND (reference sequence).

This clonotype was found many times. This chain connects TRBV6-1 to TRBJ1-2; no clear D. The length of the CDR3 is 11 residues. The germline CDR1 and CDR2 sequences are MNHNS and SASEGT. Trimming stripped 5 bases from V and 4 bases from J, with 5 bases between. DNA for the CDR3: TGTGCCAGCAGTTCCAGCTATGGCTACACCTTC. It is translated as CASSSSYGYTF.

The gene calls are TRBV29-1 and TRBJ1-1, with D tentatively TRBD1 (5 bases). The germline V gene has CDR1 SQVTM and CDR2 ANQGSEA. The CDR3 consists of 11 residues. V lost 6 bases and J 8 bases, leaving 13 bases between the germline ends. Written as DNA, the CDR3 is TGCAGCGTGGCCAGGGAAAGAGAAGCTTTCTTT. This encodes CSVAREREAFF.

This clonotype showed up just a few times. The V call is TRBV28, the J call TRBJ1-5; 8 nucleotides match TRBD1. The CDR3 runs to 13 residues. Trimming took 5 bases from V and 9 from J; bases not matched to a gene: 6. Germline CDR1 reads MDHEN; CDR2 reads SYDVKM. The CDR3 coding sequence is TGTGCCAGCAGTCGGAACAGGGGGGCGCCCCAGCATTTT. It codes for CASSRNRGAPQHF.

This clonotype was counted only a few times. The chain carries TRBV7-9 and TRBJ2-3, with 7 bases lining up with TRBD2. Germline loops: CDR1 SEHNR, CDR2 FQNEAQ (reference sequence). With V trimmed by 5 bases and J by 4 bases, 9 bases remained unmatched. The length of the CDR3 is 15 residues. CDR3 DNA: TGTGCCAGCAGCGTGATGGGAGGGCCCGCAGATACGCAGTATTTT. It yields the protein CASSVMGGPADTQYF.

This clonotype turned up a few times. The CDR3 DNA reads as TGTGCCACCAGGGATGGACAGGTTCATCAGCCCCCCCATTTT. It translates to CATRDGQVHQPPHF. V is TRBV15 and J is TRBJ1-5, with 7 bases aligning to TRBD1. The length of the CDR3 is 14 residues. The germline V gene has CDR1 LNHNV and CDR2 YYDKDF (reference sequence). The ends lost 6 bases at V and 16 bases at J; junction bases unmatched: 18.

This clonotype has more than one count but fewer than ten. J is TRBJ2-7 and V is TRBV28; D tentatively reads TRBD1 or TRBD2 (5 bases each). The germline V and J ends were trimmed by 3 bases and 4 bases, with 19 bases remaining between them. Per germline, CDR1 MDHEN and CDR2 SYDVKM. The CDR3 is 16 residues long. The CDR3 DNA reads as TGTGCCAGCAGTTTGAATACGGGCGAGGGGTTTTACGAGCAGTACTTC. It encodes CASSLNTGEGFYEQYF.

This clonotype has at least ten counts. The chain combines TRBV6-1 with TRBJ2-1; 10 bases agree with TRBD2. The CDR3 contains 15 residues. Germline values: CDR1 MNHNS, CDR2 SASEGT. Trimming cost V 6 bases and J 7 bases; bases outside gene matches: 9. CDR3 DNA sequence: TGTGCCAGCAGGGTACTAGCGGGACCTTCTAATGAGCAGTTCTTC. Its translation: CASRVLAGPSNEQFF.

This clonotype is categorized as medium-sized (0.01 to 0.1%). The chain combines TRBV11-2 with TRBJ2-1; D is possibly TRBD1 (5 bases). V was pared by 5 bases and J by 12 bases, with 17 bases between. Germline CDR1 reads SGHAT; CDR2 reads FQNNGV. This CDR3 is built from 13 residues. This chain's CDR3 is CASSLGEGSLQFF. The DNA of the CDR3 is TGTGCCAGCAGCCTAGGGGAAGGGTCTTTGCAGTTCTTC.

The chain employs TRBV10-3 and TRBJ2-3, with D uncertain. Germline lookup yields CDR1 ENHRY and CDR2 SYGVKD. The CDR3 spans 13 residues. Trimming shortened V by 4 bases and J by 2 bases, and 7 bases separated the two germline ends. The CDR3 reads CAISGQYTDTQYF. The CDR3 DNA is TGTGCCATCAGTGGGCAATACACAGATACGCAGTATTTT.

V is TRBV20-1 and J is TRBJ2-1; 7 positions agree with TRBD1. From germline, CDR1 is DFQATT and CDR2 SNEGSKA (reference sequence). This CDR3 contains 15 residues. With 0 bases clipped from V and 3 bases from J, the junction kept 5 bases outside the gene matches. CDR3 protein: CSARDRQGLYNEQFF. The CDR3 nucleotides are TGCAGTGCTAGAGACCGACAGGGTCTCTACAATGAGCAGTTCTTC.

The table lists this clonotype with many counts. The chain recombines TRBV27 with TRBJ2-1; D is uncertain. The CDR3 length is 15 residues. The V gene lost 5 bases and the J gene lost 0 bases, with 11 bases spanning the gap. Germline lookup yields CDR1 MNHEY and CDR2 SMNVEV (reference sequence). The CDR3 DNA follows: TGTGCCAGCAGTAATGTGGTGAGCTCCTACAATGAGCAGTTCTTC. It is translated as CASSNVVSSYNEQFF.

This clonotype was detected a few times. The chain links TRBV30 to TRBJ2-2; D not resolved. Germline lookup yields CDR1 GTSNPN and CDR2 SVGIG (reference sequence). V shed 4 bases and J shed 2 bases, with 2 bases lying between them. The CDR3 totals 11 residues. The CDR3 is CAWKNTGELFF. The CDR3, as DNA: TGTGCCTGGAAAAACACCGGGGAGCTGTTTTTT.

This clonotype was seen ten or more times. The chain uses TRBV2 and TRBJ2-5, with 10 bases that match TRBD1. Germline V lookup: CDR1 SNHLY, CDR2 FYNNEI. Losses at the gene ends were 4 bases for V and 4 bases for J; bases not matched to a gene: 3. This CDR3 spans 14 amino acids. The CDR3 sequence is CASSAGTGVETQYF. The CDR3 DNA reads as TGTGCCAGCAGTGCCGGGACAGGGGTAGAGACCCAGTACTTC.

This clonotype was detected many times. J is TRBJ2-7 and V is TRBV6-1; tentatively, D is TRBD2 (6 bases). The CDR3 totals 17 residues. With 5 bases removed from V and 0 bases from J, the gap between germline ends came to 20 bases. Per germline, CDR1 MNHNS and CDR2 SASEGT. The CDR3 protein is CASSLRLPRDFSYEQYF. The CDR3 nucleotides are TGTGCCAGCAGTCTACGCCTGCCCCGGGACTTCTCCTACGAGCAGTACTTC.

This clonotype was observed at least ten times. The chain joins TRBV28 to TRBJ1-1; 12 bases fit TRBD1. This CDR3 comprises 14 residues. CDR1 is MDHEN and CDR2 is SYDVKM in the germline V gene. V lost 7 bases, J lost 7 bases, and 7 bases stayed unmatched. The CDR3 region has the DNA TGTGCCAGCAACCGGGACAGGGGGCAGGTTGAAGCTTTCTTT. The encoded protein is CASNRDRGQVEAFF.

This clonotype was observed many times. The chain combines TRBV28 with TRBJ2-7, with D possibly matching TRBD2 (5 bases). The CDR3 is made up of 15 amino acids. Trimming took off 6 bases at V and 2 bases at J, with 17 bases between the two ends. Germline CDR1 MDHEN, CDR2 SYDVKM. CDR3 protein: CASSFGLVGTYEQYF. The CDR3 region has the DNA TGTGCCAGCAGCTTCGGACTGGTGGGGACCTACGAGCAGTACTTC.

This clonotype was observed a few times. CDR3 in amino acids: CASSQDRSRIYTDTQYF. CDR3 nucleotide sequence: TGTGCCAGCAGCCAAGATAGGTCCCGGATCTACACAGATACGCAGTATTTT. J is TRBJ2-3 and V is TRBV3-1; no reliable D call. The CDR3 length is 17 residues. The ends were cut back, 0 bases at V and 2 bases at J, with 15 bases in the middle. Germline loops: CDR1 LGHDT, CDR2 YNNKEL (reference sequence).

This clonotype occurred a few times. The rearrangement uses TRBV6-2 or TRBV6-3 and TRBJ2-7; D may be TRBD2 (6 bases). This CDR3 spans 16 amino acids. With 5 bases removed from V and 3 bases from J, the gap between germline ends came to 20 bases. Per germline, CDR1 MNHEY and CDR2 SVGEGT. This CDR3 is CASSLAAGRRGYEQYF. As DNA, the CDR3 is TGTGCCAGCAGTCTTGCTGCAGGAAGGCGGGGCTACGAGCAGTACTTC.

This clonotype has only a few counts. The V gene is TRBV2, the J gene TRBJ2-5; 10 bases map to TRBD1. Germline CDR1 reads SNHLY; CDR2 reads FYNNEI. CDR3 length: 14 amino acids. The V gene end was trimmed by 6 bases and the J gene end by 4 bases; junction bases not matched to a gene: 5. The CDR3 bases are TGTGCCAGCAGGAGGGACAGGGGATCAGAGACCCAGTACTTC. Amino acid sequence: CASRRDRGSETQYF. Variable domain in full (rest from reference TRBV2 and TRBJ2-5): EPEVTQTPSHQVTQMGQEVILRCVPISNHLYFYWYRQILGQKVEFLVSFYNNEISEKSEIFDDQFSVERPDGSNFTLKIRSTKLEDSAMYFCASRRDRGSETQYFGPGTRLLVL.

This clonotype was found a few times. The CDR3: CASSYQLIVSGNTIYF. Here the CDR3 DNA reads TGTGCCAGCAGTTACCAATTGATAGTGTCTGGAAACACCATATATTTT. V gene TRBV6-5 combines with J gene TRBJ1-3; no definite D call. The V end was cut by 2 bases, the J end by 1 base, with 12 bases between. The CDR3 length is 16 residues. CDR1 MNHEY and CDR2 SVGAGI come from the germline V gene.

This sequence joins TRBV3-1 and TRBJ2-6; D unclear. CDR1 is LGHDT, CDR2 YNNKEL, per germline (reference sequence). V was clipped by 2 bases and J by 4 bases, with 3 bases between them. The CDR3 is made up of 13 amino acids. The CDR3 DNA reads TGTGCCAGCAGCCAACCAGGGGCCAACGTCCTGACTTTC. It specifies CASSQPGANVLTF.

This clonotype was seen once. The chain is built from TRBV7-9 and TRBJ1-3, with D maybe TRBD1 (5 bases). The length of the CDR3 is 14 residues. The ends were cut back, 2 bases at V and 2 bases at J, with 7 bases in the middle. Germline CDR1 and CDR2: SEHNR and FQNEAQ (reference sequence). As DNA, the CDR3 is TGTGCCAGCAGCTTAACACAGGCTGGAAACACCATATATTTT. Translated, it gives CASSLTQAGNTIYF. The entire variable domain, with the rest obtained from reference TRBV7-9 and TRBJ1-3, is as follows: DTGVSQNPRHKITKRGQNVTFRCDPISEHNRLYWYRQTLGQGPEFLTYFQNEAQLEKSRLLSDRFSAERPKGSFSTLEIQRTEQGDSAMYLCASSLTQAGNTIYFGEGSWLTVV.

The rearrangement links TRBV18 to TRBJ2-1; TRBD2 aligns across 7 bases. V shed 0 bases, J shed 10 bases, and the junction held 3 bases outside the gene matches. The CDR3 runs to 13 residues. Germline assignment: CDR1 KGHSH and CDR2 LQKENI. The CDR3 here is CASSPPGGPEQFF. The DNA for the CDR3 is TGTGCCAGCTCACCACCGGGAGGGCCCGAGCAGTTCTTC.

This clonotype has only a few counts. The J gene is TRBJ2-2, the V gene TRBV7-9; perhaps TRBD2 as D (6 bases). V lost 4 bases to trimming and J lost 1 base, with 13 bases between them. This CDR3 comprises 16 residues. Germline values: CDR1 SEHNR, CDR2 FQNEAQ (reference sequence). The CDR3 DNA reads TGTGCCAGCAGCTCAGCGGCTAGCGAGAACACCGGGGAGCTGTTTTTT. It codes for CASSSAASENTGELFF.